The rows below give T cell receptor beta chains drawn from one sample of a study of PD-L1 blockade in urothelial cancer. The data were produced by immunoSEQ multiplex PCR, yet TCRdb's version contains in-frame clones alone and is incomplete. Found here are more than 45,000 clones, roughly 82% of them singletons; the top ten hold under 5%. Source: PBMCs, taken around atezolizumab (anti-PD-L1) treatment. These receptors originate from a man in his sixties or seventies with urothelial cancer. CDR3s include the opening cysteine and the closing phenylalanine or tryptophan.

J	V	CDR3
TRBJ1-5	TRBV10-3	CAISDQQGGNQPQHF
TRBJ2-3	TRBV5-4	CASSLDVGDREYF
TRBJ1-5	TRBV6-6	CASSYSSGDQHF
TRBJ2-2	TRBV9	CASSANSGDENTGELFF
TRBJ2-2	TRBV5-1	CASSPPEGANTGELFF
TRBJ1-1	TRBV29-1	CSVDRGSTEAFF
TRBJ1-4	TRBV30	CAWGAGARGKLFF
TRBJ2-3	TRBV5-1	CASSFLTSTDTQYF
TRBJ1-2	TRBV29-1	CSVERQRNYGYTF
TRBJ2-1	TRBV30	CAWSVGSGVYNEQFF
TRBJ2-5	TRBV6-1	CASSEFPGLQTQYF
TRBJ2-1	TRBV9	CASSPTGTPTYNEQFF
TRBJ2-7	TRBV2	CASFRGGTSALEQYF